The 7 T cell receptor beta chains below were found in one sample sequenced in a study of T cells after yellow fever vaccination. TCRdb re-called the 5' RACE reads through MiXCR, storing one row per CDR3 protein. The sample includes about 340,000 distinct CDR3 sequences, roughly 8.7% seen only once; the top ten take around 17%. Source: PBMCs, taken on the day of the first yellow fever vaccination. These receptors all come from a man in his late teens or twenties who received the YFV17D yellow fever vaccine.

This chain joins TRBV7-9 and TRBJ2-3, with 7 bases matching TRBD1. Germline values: CDR1 SEHNR, CDR2 FQNEAQ (reference sequence). V was pared by 4 bases and J by 2 bases, with 9 bases of the junction left unmatched. The CDR3 extends over 16 amino acids. The CDR3: CASSSETGRFTDTQYF. The CDR3 DNA is TGTGCCAGCAGCTCCGAGACAGGGCGTTTCACAGATACGCAGTATTTT.

This clonotype turned up a few times. The chain couples TRBV5-1 to TRBJ1-6; 9 positions agree with TRBD1. V was pared by 0 bases and J by 9 bases, with 1 base of the junction left unmatched. Germline V gene sequence: CDR1 SGHRS, CDR2 YFSETQ. This CDR3 has 14 residues. The CDR3: CASSLGDRASPLHF. DNA for the CDR3: TGCGCCAGCAGCTTGGGGGACAGGGCTTCACCCCTCCACTTT.

DNA of the CDR3: TGCGCCAGCAGCTTGACGGTCCGCTCCTACGAGCAGTACTTC. Its protein product is CASSLTVRSYEQYF. The chain has TRBV5-1 and TRBJ2-7; D gene uncertain. With 1 base removed from V and 0 bases from J, the gap between germline ends came to 8 bases. This CDR3 region has 14 residues. CDR1 SGHRS and CDR2 YFSETQ come from the germline V gene.

Of note for this clonotype: The junction differs from germline at one of its ends, possibly a read error. The chain has TRBV11-1 and TRBJ2-4, with a tentative D call TRBD1 (6 bases). CDR1 SGHAT and CDR2 FQDESV come from the germline V gene (reference sequence). CDR3 size: 14 residues. Written as DNA, the CDR3 is TGTGCCAGCAGCCTTAACTCACAGGGCTCGGAACTGCACTTC. Translated, it gives CASSLNSQGSELHF.

This clonotype was seen more than once but under ten times. The gene calls are TRBV24-1 and TRBJ2-1; D possibly matches TRBD1 or TRBD2 (5 bases each). The germline CDR1 and CDR2 sequences are KGHDR and SFDVKD. V lost 3 bases and J 9 bases, leaving 11 bases between the germline ends. This CDR3 spans 13 amino acids. DNA for the CDR3: TGTGCCACCAGTGATGTATTGGGGGTTGAGCAGTTCTTC. Its translation: CATSDVLGVEQFF.

The rearrangement joins TRBV6-1 to TRBJ2-1; D is uncertain. Trimming removed 4 bases from V and 0 bases from J, with 13 bases in between. The CDR3 extends over 16 amino acids. Germline V CDR1 and CDR2: MNHNS, SASEGT. The CDR3 bases are TGTGCCAGCAGTGTTTTATTCCGAAACTCCTACAATGAGCAGTTCTTC. It codes for CASSVLFRNSYNEQFF.

This clonotype was seen a few times. V gene TRBV9 combines with J gene TRBJ2-2, with a possible D match to TRBD2 (6 bases). This CDR3 is built from 16 residues. V gave up 0 bases and J gave up 4 bases, with 13 bases separating them. Germline loops: CDR1 SGDLS, CDR2 YYNGEE. The CDR3 region has the DNA TGTGCCAGCAGCGTAGTTAGCGGACGCACCACCGGGGAGCTGTTTTTT. This sequence encodes CASSVVSGRTTGELFF.